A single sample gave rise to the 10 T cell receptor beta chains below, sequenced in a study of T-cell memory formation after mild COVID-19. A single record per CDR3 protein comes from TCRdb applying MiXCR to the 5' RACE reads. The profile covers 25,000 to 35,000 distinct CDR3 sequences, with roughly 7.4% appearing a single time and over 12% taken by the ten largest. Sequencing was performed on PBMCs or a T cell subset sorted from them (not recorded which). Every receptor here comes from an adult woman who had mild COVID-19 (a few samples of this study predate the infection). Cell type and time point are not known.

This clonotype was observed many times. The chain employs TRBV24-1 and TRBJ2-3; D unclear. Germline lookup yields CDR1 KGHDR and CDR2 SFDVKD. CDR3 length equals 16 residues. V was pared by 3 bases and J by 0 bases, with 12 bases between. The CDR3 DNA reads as TGTGCCACCAGTGATCCTCTATCTCCTAGCACAGATACGCAGTATTTT. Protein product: CATSDPLSPSTDTQYF.

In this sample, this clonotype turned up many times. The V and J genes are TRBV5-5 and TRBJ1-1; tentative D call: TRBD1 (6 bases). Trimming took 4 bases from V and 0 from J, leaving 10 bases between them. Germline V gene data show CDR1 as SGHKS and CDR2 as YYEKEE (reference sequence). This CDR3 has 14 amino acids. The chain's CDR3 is CASSGGTLNTEAFF. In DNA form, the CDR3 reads TGTGCCAGCAGCGGGGGGACACTGAACACTGAAGCTTTCTTT.

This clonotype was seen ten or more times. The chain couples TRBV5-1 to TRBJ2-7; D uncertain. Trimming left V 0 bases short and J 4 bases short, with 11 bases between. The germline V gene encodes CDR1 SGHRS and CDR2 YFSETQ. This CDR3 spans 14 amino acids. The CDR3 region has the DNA TGCGCCAGCAGCTTGGTAGTACAGCCTTACGAGCAGTACTTC. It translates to CASSLVVQPYEQYF.

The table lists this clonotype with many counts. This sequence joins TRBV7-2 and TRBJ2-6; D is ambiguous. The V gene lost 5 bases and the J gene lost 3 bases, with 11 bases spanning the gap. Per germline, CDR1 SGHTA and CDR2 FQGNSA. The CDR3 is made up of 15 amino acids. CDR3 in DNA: TGTGCCAGCAGCCTAGACGGTTTTGGGGCCAACGTCCTGACTTTC. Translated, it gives CASSLDGFGANVLTF.

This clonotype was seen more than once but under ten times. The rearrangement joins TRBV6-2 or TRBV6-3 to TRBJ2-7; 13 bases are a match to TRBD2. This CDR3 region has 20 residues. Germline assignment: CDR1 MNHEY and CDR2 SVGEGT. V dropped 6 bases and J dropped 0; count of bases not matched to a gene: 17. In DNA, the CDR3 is TGTGCCAGCAGGAACGCCCGACTAGCGGGAGGCCCCCTTGACTCCTACGAGCAGTACTTC. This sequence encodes CASRNARLAGGPLDSYEQYF.

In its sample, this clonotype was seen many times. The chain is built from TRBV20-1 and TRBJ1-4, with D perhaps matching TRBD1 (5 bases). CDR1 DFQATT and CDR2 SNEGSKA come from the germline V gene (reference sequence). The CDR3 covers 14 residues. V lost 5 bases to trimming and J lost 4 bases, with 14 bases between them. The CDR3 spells CSAGDGGFNEKLFF. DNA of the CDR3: TGCAGTGCTGGTGATGGGGGTTTTAATGAAAAACTGTTTTTT.

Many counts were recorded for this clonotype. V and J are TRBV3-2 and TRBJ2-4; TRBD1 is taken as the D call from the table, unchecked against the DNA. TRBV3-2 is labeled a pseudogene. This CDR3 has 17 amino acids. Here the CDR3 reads CASSQDPTELPKNIQYF. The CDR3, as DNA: TGTGCCAGCAGCCAAGATCCGACAGAGCTCCCCAAAAACATTCAGTACTTC.

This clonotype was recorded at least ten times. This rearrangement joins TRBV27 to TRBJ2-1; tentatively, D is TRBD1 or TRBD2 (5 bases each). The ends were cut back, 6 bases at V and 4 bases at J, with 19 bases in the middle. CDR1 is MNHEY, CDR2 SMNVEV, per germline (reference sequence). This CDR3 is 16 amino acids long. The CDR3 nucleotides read TGTGCCAGCAGCCCAGCCCGTGGGGGTGAGTACAATGAGCAGTTCTTC. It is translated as CASSPARGGEYNEQFF.

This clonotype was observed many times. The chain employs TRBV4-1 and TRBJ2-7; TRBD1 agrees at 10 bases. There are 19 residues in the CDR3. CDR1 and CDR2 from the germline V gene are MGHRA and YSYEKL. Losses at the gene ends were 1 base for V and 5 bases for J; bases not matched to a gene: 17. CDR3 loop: CASSQVYRTGGFRRDEQYF. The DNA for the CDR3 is TGCGCCAGCAGCCAAGTTTACCGGACAGGGGGATTCCGGAGGGACGAGCAGTACTTC.

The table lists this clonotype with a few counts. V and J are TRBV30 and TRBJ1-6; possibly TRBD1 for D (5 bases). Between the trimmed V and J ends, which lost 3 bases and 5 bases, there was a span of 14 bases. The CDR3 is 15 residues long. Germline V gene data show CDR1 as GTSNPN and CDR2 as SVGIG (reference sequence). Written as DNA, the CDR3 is TGTGCCTGGAGGGAGGCAGGGCTGAATAATTCACCCCTCCACTTT. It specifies CAWREAGLNNSPLHF.